The 18 T cell receptor beta chains given below trace back to one sample, sequenced in a study of blood T cells in healthy people across ages (dated by TCRdb to about 2015). The library was made by 5' RACE. These reads were obtained on an Illumina HiSeq 2500. A second PCR of about 6 to 11 cycles was run with a J-beta primer mix and a sample-barcoded 5' primer. Starting from the raw public reads, TCRdb applied fastp trimming at Q25, assembled clones with MiXCR and retained in-frame beta chains. When rows share a CDR3 protein, they turn into one entry using the most common DNA and genes. The sample contains approximately 600,000 distinct CDR3 sequences, roughly 50% of them found a single time. The top ten hold roughly 34% of the sample. The sample was blood. These receptors originate from a man between 60 and 70 years old in good health.

The rearrangement uses TRBV19 and TRBJ2-5; D remains ambiguous. The germline V gene has CDR1 LNHDA and CDR2 SQIVND (reference sequence). Trimming took 3 bases from V and 11 from J, leaving 16 bases between them. The CDR3 is 13 residues long. The CDR3 loop is CASSIRRGMGQYF. The CDR3 DNA is TGTGCCAGTAGTATCAGACGAGGAATGGGGCAGTACTTC.

At least ten counts were recorded for this clonotype. J is TRBJ2-5 and V is TRBV13; 9 bases align to TRBD2. From germline, CDR1 is PRHDT and CDR2 FYEKMQ (reference sequence). Trimming at V came to 4 bases and at J to 6 bases, leaving 6 bases not matched to a gene. The CDR3 is made up of 14 amino acids. The CDR3 here is CASSSGLARKTQYF. The CDR3 DNA is TGTGCCAGCAGCTCGGGACTAGCTAGGAAGACCCAGTACTTC.

This clonotype has only a few counts. This sequence joins TRBV11-2 and TRBJ2-5; either TRBD1 or TRBD2 may fit D (6 bases each). The CDR3 runs to 15 residues. V lost 1 base, J lost 4 bases, and 13 bases lay in between. The germline gives CDR1 SGHAT, CDR2 FQNNGV. CDR3 DNA: TGTGCCAGCAGCTTAGGGGGGGCCAGCGCAGAGACCCAGTACTTC. This encodes CASSLGGASAETQYF.

This clonotype was counted only a few times. The chain is built from TRBV6-5 and TRBJ2-3; tentative D call: TRBD1 (5 bases). CDR3 size: 13 residues. Trimming left V 6 bases short and J 6 bases short, with 13 bases between. CDR1 is MNHEY, CDR2 SVGAGI, per germline. CDR3 sequence: CASRPSGMDTQYF. The CDR3 DNA reads TGTGCCAGCAGGCCTTCAGGGATGGATACGCAGTATTTT.

The V gene is TRBV5-1, the J gene TRBJ2-7; D might be TRBD2 (5 bases). The J call is in doubt because the DNA end fits TRBJ2-4 better. The CDR3 is made up of 15 amino acids. Germline assignment: CDR1 SGHRS and CDR2 YFSETQ. The CDR3, as DNA: TGCGCCAGCAGCTTGGATCCGGGGAAGGCGAACATTCAGTACTTC. It codes for CASSLDPGKANIQYF.

The V and J genes are TRBV12-3 or TRBV12-4 and TRBJ1-3; D remains unclear. Deletions cut 6 bases from V and 0 bases from J, with 12 bases between. This CDR3 comprises 15 residues. Here the CDR3 DNA reads TGTGCCAGCAGAGAACAGCTCTCCTCTGGAAACACCATATATTTT. It specifies CASREQLSSGNTIYF.

V usage is TRBV20-1 and J usage is TRBJ1-2; D not certain. This CDR3 is 13 amino acids long. From germline, CDR1 is DFQATT and CDR2 SNEGSKA (reference sequence). V was shortened by 2 bases and J by 5 bases, with 12 bases between the two germline ends. The CDR3 loop reads CSARNEGTYGYTF. CDR3 coding DNA: TGCAGTGCTAGAAACGAGGGTACTTATGGCTACACCTTC.

J is TRBJ2-1 and V is TRBV20-1; 7 nucleotides align to TRBD1. In germline, CDR1 is DFQATT, CDR2 SNEGSKA (reference sequence). V lost 3 bases to trimming and J lost 0 bases; unmatched junction nucleotides: 5. The CDR3 is 15 amino acids. CDR3 in amino acids: CSASPDRASYNEQFF. In DNA form, the CDR3 reads TGCAGTGCTAGCCCCGACAGGGCCTCCTACAATGAGCAGTTCTTC.

J is TRBJ2-3 and V is TRBV5-1; D remains ambiguous. Trimming removed 0 bases at V and 4 bases at J, with 9 bases between. The CDR3 is 14 residues long. The germline CDR1 and CDR2 sequences are SGHRS and YFSETQ. The chain's CDR3 is CASSLAPRADTQYF. DNA of the CDR3: TGCGCCAGCAGCTTGGCACCTCGAGCAGATACGCAGTATTTT.

This clonotype was picked up a small number of times. This chain joins TRBV4-2 and TRBJ2-7, with 8 bases identical to TRBD1. Germline V gives CDR1 LGHNA, CDR2 YNFKEQ. The V gene end was trimmed by 0 bases and the J gene end by 2 bases; junction bases not matched to a gene: 6. The CDR3 has 16 residues. The chain's CDR3 is CASSQDLEDRAYEQYF. DNA for the CDR3: TGTGCCAGCAGCCAAGATCTGGAGGACAGGGCCTACGAGCAGTACTTC.

The J gene is TRBJ2-3, the V gene TRBV10-3; D might be TRBD2 (5 bases). V shed 10 bases and J shed 4 bases, with 21 bases lying between them. CDR1 and CDR2 from the germline V gene are ENHRY and SYGVKD. This CDR3 has 15 amino acids. The CDR3 DNA sequence: TGTGCCACAGAAACAGAGCCTCGACTACCAGATACGCAGTATTTT. Its translation is CATETEPRLPDTQYF.

As regards this clonotype: Germline and junction disagree at one end, which may indicate a read error. The rearrangement links TRBV5-6 to TRBJ2-3; D is uncertain. Germline V lookup: CDR1 SGHDT, CDR2 YYEEEE. This CDR3 is 15 amino acids long. The CDR3 sequence: CASNLGVASTDTQYF. The CDR3 DNA reads as TGTGCCAGCAACTTGGGTGTAGCTAGCACAGATACGCAGTATTTT.

In this sample, this clonotype turned up a few times. The rearrangement joins TRBV29-1 to TRBJ2-1; D gene ambiguous. From germline, CDR1 is SQVTM and CDR2 ANQGSEA. Trimming removed 1 base at V and 2 bases at J, with 6 bases between. The CDR3 consists of 13 residues. As DNA, the CDR3 is TGCAGCGTTGAAGGGCACCCCTACAATGAGCAGTTCTTC. It codes for CSVEGHPYNEQFF.

This sequence joins TRBV27 and TRBJ2-1, with D perhaps being TRBD1 or TRBD2 (6 bases each). With 6 bases removed from V and 7 bases from J, the gap between germline ends came to 19 bases. This CDR3 has 15 residues. CDR1 is MNHEY and CDR2 is SMNVEV in the germline V gene (reference sequence). The CDR3 region is CASSPGRGRGNEQFF. The CDR3 region has the DNA TGTGCCAGCAGCCCAGGGCGGGGCAGGGGAAATGAGCAGTTCTTC.

V usage is TRBV9 and J usage is TRBJ2-2; D is perhaps TRBD1 (7 bases). The V end was cut by 3 bases, the J end by 7 bases, with 16 bases between. Germline loops: CDR1 SGDLS, CDR2 YYNGEE. The CDR3 is made up of 15 amino acids. Written as DNA, the CDR3 is TGTGCCAGCAGCGGCGGGACAGCCCGAGGCGGGGAGCTGTTTTTT. Encoded protein: CASSGGTARGGELFF.

V gene TRBV20-1 combines with J gene TRBJ2-3; D is possibly TRBD2 (6 bases). Germline V lookup: CDR1 DFQATT, CDR2 SNEGSKA (reference sequence). Between the trimmed V and J ends, which lost 2 bases and 7 bases, there was a span of 19 bases. CDR3 length: 15 amino acids. The CDR3 loop reads CSARQGGNSWNTQYF. In DNA form, the CDR3 reads TGCAGTGCTAGACAGGGAGGTAACTCATGGAATACGCAGTATTTT.

This chain connects TRBV7-2 to TRBJ1-4; 7 bases agree with TRBD1. The CDR3 extends over 15 amino acids. From germline, CDR1 is SGHTA and CDR2 FQGNSA. With 5 bases clipped from V and 6 bases from J, the junction kept 9 bases outside the gene matches. This chain's CDR3 is CASSAQTGTDEKLFF. The CDR3 region has the DNA TGTGCCAGCAGCGCCCAGACAGGGACGGATGAAAAACTGTTTTTT.

J is TRBJ2-1 and V is TRBV6-6, with 12 positions matching TRBD2. Germline loops: CDR1 MNHNY, CDR2 SVGAGI (reference sequence). The CDR3 loop spans 17 amino acids. V lost 0 bases, J lost 4 bases, and 4 bases stayed unmatched. The CDR3, as DNA: TGTGCCAGCAGTTACTCTGCTAGCGGGGGGGTGTACAATGAGCAGTTCTTC. It specifies CASSYSASGGVYNEQFF.